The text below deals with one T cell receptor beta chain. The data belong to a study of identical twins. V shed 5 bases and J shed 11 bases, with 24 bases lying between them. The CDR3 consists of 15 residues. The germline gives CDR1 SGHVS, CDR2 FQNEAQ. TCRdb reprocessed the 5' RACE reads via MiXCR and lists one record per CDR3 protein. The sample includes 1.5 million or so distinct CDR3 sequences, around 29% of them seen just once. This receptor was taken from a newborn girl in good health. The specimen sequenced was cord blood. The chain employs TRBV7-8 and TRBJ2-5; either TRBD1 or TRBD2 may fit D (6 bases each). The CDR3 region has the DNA TGTGCCAGCAGCCCTCATGAGGGGGGCTACAATGAGCAGTACTTC. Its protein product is CASSPHEGGYNEQYF.